Below are 5 T cell receptor beta chains sequenced from a single sample in a study of OX40 agonist ivuxolimab in advanced cancers. Clones were sequenced by immunoSEQ multiplex PCR, and TCRdb holds only the in-frame ones, with some missing. Of fewer than 80,000 clones in the sample, 65% to 90% were seen once. The material was CD4+ or CD8+ T cells sorted from blood, obtained in a trial of the OX40 agonist ivuxolimab. The receptors shown here come from an adult with an advanced solid tumor such as melanoma, head and neck, liver or kidney cancer.

CDR3 coding DNA: TGTGCCAGCAGCCTCCGGGACAGGGAAAGAAACACCATATATTTT. Protein sequence: CASSLRDRERNTIYF. The V and J genes are TRBV7-9 and TRBJ1-3; 9 bases match TRBD1. With 5 bases clipped from V and 5 bases from J, the junction kept 7 bases outside the gene matches. The germline CDR1 and CDR2 sequences are SEHNR and FQNEAQ (reference sequence). The CDR3 runs 15 residues.

This chain joins TRBV6-1 and TRBJ2-1; D is uncertain. Germline values: CDR1 MNHNS, CDR2 SASEGT. The CDR3 spans 11 residues. Trimming stripped 4 bases from V and 7 bases from J, with 5 bases between. CDR3 region: CASSGQNEQFF. CDR3 DNA: TGTGCCAGCAGTGGCCAAAATGAGCAGTTCTTC.

This chain links TRBV5-1 with TRBJ2-1; a possible D gene is TRBD2 (5 bases). Between the trimmed V and J ends, which lost 0 bases and 1 base, there was a span of 8 bases. Germline lookup yields CDR1 SGHRS and CDR2 YFSETQ. The CDR3 runs 15 residues. The CDR3 region has the DNA TGCGCCAGCAGCTTGGCCGGGGAGTCCTACAATGAGCAGTTCTTC. Encoded protein: CASSLAGESYNEQFF.

This clone appeared a few times. V and J are TRBV9 and TRBJ2-7, with TRBD1 matching over 8 bases. Germline V gene data show CDR1 as SGDLS and CDR2 as YYNGEE. The CDR3 runs to 15 residues. V lost 0 bases, J lost 4 bases, and 6 bases stayed unmatched. The DNA for the CDR3 is TGTGCCAGCAGCGTAGCTCCAGGGGGCGGATACGAGCAGTACTTC. Translating gives CASSVAPGGGYEQYF.

V and J are TRBV4-3 and TRBJ2-3, with 12 nucleotides matching TRBD2. The length of the CDR3 is 16 residues. Germline V gives CDR1 LGHNA, CDR2 YSLEER. V dropped 3 bases and J dropped 5; count of bases not matched to a gene: 6. The CDR3 sequence is CASSQGRTSGKDTQYF. The CDR3 DNA follows: TGCGCCAGCAGCCAGGGGCGGACTAGCGGGAAAGATACGCAGTATTTT.